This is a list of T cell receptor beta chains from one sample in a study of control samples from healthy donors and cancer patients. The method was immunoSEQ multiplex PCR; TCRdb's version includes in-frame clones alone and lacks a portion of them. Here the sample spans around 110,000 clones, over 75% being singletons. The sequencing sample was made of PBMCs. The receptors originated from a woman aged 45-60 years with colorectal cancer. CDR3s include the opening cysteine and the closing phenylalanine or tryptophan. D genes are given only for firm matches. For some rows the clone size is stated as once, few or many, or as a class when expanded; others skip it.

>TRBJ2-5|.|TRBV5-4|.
TGTGCCAGCAGCTTTGGGGGCCAAGAGACCCAGTACTTC
CASSFGGQETQYF
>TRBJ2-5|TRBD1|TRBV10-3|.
TGTGCCACCGAGCCGGGACAGGGGAATCAAGAGACCCAGTACTTC
CATEPGQGNQETQYF
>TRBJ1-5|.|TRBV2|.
TGTGCCAGCAGTCTGTCCCCGTGGAGCAATCAGCCCCAGCATTTT
CASSLSPWSNQPQHF
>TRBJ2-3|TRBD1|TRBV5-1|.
TGCGCCAGCAGCCAGGGACAGGGCGGCACAGATACGCAGTATTTT
CASSQGQGGTDTQYF
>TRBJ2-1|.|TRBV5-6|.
TGTGCCAGCAGCTTTGAGACTAGGGCCTACAATGAGCAGTTCTTC
CASSFETRAYNEQFF
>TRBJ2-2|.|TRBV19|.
TGTGCCAGTGGCCGGGGGAGGAACACCGGGGAGCTGTTTTTT
CASGRGRNTGELFF
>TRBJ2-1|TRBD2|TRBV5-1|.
TGCGCCAGCAGCCCCGAGCGGGGAAATTTCGATGAGCAGTTCTTC
CASSPERGNFDEQFF
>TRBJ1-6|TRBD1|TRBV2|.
TGTGCCGGCCGACCGGGACAGGGGGCTTCACCCCTCCACTTT
CAGRPGQGASPLHF
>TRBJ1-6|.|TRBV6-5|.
TGTGCCAGCCGGGGGGACTGGGGGAATTCACCCCTCCACTTT
CASRGDWGNSPLHF
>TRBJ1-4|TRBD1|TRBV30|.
TGTGCCTGGAGTCGCGACAGGGCGGATGAAAAACTGTTTTTT
CAWSRDRADEKLFF
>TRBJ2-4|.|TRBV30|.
TGTGCCTGGAGTGGACGAGCCCTAGCCAAAAACATTCAGTACTTC
CAWSGRALAKNIQYF
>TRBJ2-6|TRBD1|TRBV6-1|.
TGTGCCAGCAGTGGCGGGACAGGGGGACCTGGGGCCAACGTCCTGACTTTC
CASSGGTGGPGANVLTF
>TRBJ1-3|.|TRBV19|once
TGTGCCAGTTATCAGGGCTCTGGAAACACCGTATATTTT
CASYQGSGNTVYF
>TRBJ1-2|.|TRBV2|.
TGTGCCAGCAGCGGGACGGAGGGAGGCTACACCTTC
CASSGTEGGYTF
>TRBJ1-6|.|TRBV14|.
TGTGCCAGCAGCCAAGGAGTAGACAGGACGAATTCACCCCTCCACTTT
CASSQGVDRTNSPLHF
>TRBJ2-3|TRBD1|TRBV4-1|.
TGCGCCAGCAGCAAACTACAGGGGGATACGCAGTATTTT
CASSKLQGDTQYF
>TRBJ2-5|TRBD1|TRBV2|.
TGTGCCAGCATACAGGACAGGGGACAGACCCAGTACTTC
CASIQDRGQTQYF
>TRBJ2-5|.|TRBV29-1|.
TGCAGCGTTGCCCGACAGTTTTCAGAGACCCAGTACTTC
CSVARQFSETQYF
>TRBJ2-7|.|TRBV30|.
TGTGCCTGCCTCGCGGCCTACGAGCAGTACTTC
CACLAAYEQYF
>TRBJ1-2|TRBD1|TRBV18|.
TGTGCCAGCTCACCCATACAGGGGGCGAATGGCTACACCTTC
CASSPIQGANGYTF
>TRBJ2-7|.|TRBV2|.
TGTGCCAGCAGACAGGGCTACGAGCAGTACTTC
CASRQGYEQYF
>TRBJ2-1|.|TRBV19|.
TGTGCCAGTAGTATTAGGGGTTTCAATGAGCAGTTCTTC
CASSIRGFNEQFF
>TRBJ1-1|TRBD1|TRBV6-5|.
TGTGCCAGCAGCTGGACAGGGGGAACTGAAGCTTTCTTT
CASSWTGGTEAFF
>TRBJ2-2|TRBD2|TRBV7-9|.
TGTGCCGCCAGAGGCGGGAGCGATGTCACCGGGGAGCTGTTTTTT
CAARGGSDVTGELFF
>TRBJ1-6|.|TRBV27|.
TGTGCCAGCAGTTTATTGGGTCAGAGCGATAATTCACCCCTCCACTTT
CASSLLGQSDNSPLHF
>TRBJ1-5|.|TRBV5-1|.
TGCGCCAGCAGCTTGGGAGGGGGTCGGGGACAGCCCCAGCATTTT
CASSLGGGRGQPQHF
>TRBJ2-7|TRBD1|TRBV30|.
TGTGCGAGTGAAGGAGGGGACAGGGCTAACGAGCAGTACTTC
CASEGGDRANEQYF
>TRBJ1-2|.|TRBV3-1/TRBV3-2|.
TGTGCCAGCGGGGGAAGTAACTATGGCTACACCTTC
CASGGSNYGYTF
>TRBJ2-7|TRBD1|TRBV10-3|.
TGTGCCATCAGGGGGACAGTGGAGGCCTACGAGCAGTACTTC
CAIRGTVEAYEQYF
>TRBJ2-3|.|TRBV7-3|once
TGTGCCAGCAGCTTAACGGCGACCGGGACCTCAGCAGATACGCAGTATTTT
CASSLTATGTSADTQYF
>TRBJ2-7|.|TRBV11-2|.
TGTGCCAGCAGCTTAGGGGGTCTAGATCTGGGCGAGCAGTACTTC
CASSLGGLDLGEQYF
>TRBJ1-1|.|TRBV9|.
TGTGCCAGCAGCCCACAAAGCGGCGGTTACACTGAAGCTTTCTTT
CASSPQSGGYTEAFF
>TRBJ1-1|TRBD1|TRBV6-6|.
TGTGCCAGCAGTAACCGGGACAGGGTCGGCACTGAAGCTTTCTTT
CASSNRDRVGTEAFF
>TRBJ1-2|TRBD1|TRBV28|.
TGTGCCAGCAGTTTACCCAGGGGGCGCGTCTATGGCTACACCTTC
CASSLPRGRVYGYTF
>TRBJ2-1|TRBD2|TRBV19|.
TGTGCCAGTGGGGGGGGACGATCCTACAATGAGCAGTTCTTC
CASGGGRSYNEQFF
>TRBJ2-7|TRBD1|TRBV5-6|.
TGTGCCAGCAGCTTGGGTGGGACAGGGGTCTACGAGCAGTACTTC
CASSLGGTGVYEQYF
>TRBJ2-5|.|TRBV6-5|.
TGTGCCAGCAGCCCCGAGGGGGGGACCCAGTACTTC
CASSPEGGTQYF
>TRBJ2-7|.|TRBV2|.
TGTGCCAGCAGAGGGGACCCCTCCTACGAGCAGTACTTC
CASRGDPSYEQYF
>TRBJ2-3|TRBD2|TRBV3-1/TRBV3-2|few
TGTGCCAGCAGCCAAGAGGGACTAGCGGGGGGATTTACGAATACGCAGTATTTT
CASSQEGLAGGFTNTQYF
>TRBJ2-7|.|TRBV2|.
TGTGCCAGCAGGACTACAGGGAACGAGCAGTACTTC
CASRTTGNEQYF
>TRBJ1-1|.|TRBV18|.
TGTGCCAGCTCAACCCGACAGACTATGAACACTGAAGCTTTCTTT
CASSTRQTMNTEAFF
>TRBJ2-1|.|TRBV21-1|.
TGTGCCAGCAGCAAAGCTACAGCTAATGAGCAGTTCTTC
CASSKATANEQFF
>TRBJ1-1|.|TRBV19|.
TGTGCCAGTAGTATTGGGGCACCAACGAACACTGAAGCTTTCTTT
CASSIGAPTNTEAFF
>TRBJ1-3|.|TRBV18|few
TGTGCCAGCTCAGAGGGATCCGTCTCTGGAAACACCATATATTTT
CASSEGSVSGNTIYF
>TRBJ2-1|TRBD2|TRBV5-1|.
TGCGCCAGCAGCATCAGACTAGCGGGAGTGAATGAGCAGTTCTTC
CASSIRLAGVNEQFF
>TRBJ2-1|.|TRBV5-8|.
TGTGCCAGCAGCTTATGGGGGAGTGCCTACAATGAGCAGTTCTTC
CASSLWGSAYNEQFF
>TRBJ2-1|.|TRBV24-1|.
TGTGCCACTTCGGAGCTAGACAATGAGCAGTTCTTC
CATSELDNEQFF
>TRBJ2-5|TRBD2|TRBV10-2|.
TGCGCCAGCAGTGAGTCGTTTATAGTTGCGGGGGGTAACCAAGAGACCCAGTACTTC
CASSESFIVAGGNQETQYF
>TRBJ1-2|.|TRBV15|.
TGTGCCACCAGCAGAGATCGGAACAGCTTCTATGGCTACACCTTC
CATSRDRNSFYGYTF
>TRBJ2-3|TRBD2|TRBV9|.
TGTGCCAGCAGCGGTGGGATCCTAGCGGGTACAACCTCGAAAGAAGATACGCAGTATTTT
CASSGGILAGTTSKEDTQYF
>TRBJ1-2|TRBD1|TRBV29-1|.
TGCAGCGTTGATTTCACAGGGGGGAACTATGGCTACACCTTC
CSVDFTGGNYGYTF
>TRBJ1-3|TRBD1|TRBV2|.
TGTGCCAGCACTCGGGACAGTGGAAACACCATATATTTT
CASTRDSGNTIYF
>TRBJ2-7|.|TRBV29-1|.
TGCAGCGTTGTAGGAGGGAGCTACGAGCAGTACTTC
CSVVGGSYEQYF
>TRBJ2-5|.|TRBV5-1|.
TGCGCCAGCAGCCGAAGCTGGAGGGCAGGCCAAGAGACCCAGTACTTC
CASSRSWRAGQETQYF